This is a list of T cell receptor beta chains from one sample in a study of blood T cells in healthy people across ages. MiXCR was run by TCRdb on the 5' RACE reads, yielding one entry per CDR3 protein. The table shows about 1,600,000 distinct CDR3 sequences, with approximately 40% occurring only once. Input material: blood. These receptors were obtained from a woman between 18 and 29 years old in good health. Both conserved end residues are part of each CDR3. Each record gives: clone size, D gene, V gene, J gene, CDR3 DNA, CDR3 protein. D genes are given only for firm matches. Where a row states a size, it is once, few, many or the class of an expanded clone; other rows omit it.

size: few; D: NA; V: TRBV11-2; J: TRBJ1-1; DNA: TGTGCCAGCAGCTTCACTGATAGTGGCTCCACTGAAGCTTTCTTT; CDR3: CASSFTDSGSTEAFF
size: NA; D: NA; V: TRBV6-1; J: TRBJ1-2; DNA: TGTGCCAGCAGTGAAGCGGTTAGGGTCCTTAACTATGGCTACACCTTC; CDR3: CASSEAVRVLNYGYTF
size: once; D: NA; V: TRBV4-1; J: TRBJ2-5; DNA: TGCGCCAGCAGCCAAGATCAGAACAGGATTGGGACCCAGTACTTC; CDR3: CASSQDQNRIGTQYF
size: few; D: NA; V: TRBV3-1; J: TRBJ2-5; DNA: TGTGCCAGCAGCGACGGGAGTGCTCGAGAGACCCAGTACTTC; CDR3: CASSDGSARETQYF
size: NA; D: NA; V: TRBV20-1; J: TRBJ2-5; DNA: TGCAGTGCCGAGAAAGCAGGCAAAGAGACCCAGTACTTC; CDR3: CSAEKAGKETQYF
size: NA; D: TRBD1; V: TRBV12-3/TRBV12-4; J: TRBJ1-6; DNA: TGTGCCAGCAGTTTCGATCCGGGACAGGGTAATTCACCCCTCCACTTT; CDR3: CASSFDPGQGNSPLHF
size: NA; D: NA; V: TRBV9; J: TRBJ2-7; DNA: TGTGCCAGCAGCTTGCTCAGGGGCTCTTACTACGAGCAGTACTTC; CDR3: CASSLLRGSYYEQYF
size: once; D: NA; V: TRBV20-1; J: TRBJ2-3; DNA: TGCAGTGCTAGGACTAGTCTGAACACAGATACGCAGTATTTT; CDR3: CSARTSLNTDTQYF
size: NA; D: TRBD1; V: TRBV10-3; J: TRBJ2-5; DNA: TGTGCCATCAGACCTGCGGGGACAGGCGGAGAAGAGACCCAGTACTTC; CDR3: CAIRPAGTGGEETQYF
size: few; D: NA; V: TRBV20-1; J: TRBJ2-1; DNA: TGCAGTGCTCCTAGCATCGACGGTGAGCAGTTCTTC; CDR3: CSAPSIDGEQFF
size: NA; D: NA; V: TRBV3-1; J: TRBJ2-7; DNA: TGTGCCAGCAGCCAAGATTGGGGGGGCGCGCGCTACGAGCAGTACTTC; CDR3: CASSQDWGGARYEQYF
size: NA; D: TRBD1; V: TRBV27; J: TRBJ2-7; DNA: TGTGCCAGCAGTTTAGGGACAGAAATAACCTACGAGCAGTACTTC; CDR3: CASSLGTEITYEQYF
size: NA; D: TRBD1; V: TRBV12-3/TRBV12-4; J: TRBJ1-3; DNA: TGTGCCAGCAGTTTTACAGGGGGCTTGGGAGGAAACACCATATATTTT; CDR3: CASSFTGGLGGNTIYF
size: NA; D: NA; V: TRBV7-9; J: TRBJ1-4; DNA: TGTGCCAGCAGCTCTAAGTTCCACCTCCCCCGGGACAACCATGAAAAACTGTTTTTT; CDR3: CASSSKFHLPRDNHEKLFF
size: NA; D: TRBD2; V: TRBV5-1; J: TRBJ2-3; DNA: TGCGCCAGCAGCTTGGCCGTGACTAGCGGGGGCGATACGCAGTATTTT; CDR3: CASSLAVTSGGDTQYF
size: NA; D: TRBD1; V: TRBV29-1; J: TRBJ1-2; DNA: TGCAGCGTCGGAACCACAGGGGCGGCCAACTATGGCTACACCTTC; CDR3: CSVGTTGAANYGYTF
size: NA; D: TRBD2; V: TRBV4-1; J: TRBJ2-1; DNA: TGCGCCAGCAGCCACCTGAGCGGGAGGGCCTGGAATGAGCAGTTCTTC; CDR3: CASSHLSGRAWNEQFF
size: few; D: NA; V: TRBV3-1; J: TRBJ2-3; DNA: TGTGCCAGCAGCCAAGATGAGGGCCGCCCCCCAGATACGCAGTATTTT; CDR3: CASSQDEGRPPDTQYF
size: few; D: TRBD2; V: TRBV5-6; J: TRBJ2-1; DNA: TGTGCCAGCAGTTCTTGGACTAGCTCCTACAATGAGCAGTTCTTC; CDR3: CASSSWTSSYNEQFF
size: few; D: NA; V: TRBV10-3; J: TRBJ2-7; DNA: TGTGCCACCTCTGACCCCCACGAGCAGTACTTC; CDR3: CATSDPHEQYF
size: NA; D: NA; V: TRBV5-4; J: TRBJ1-2; DNA: TGTGCCAGCAGTTTGAAAGCTTATGGCTACACCTTC; CDR3: CASSLKAYGYTF
size: NA; D: TRBD2; V: TRBV6-2/TRBV6-3; J: TRBJ2-1; DNA: TGTGCCAGCAGTTACTCGCGGGGGGAGATGTACAATGAGCAGTTCTTC; CDR3: CASSYSRGEMYNEQFF
size: NA; D: NA; V: TRBV4-2; J: TRBJ2-7; DNA: TGTGCCAGCAGCCGCTTGGAAGGAAGCGAACAGTACTTC; CDR3: CASSRLEGSEQYF
size: NA; D: TRBD1; V: TRBV25-1; J: TRBJ2-6; DNA: TGTGCCAGCAGTCAGAGACAGGGTTCAGGTGGGGCCAACGTCCTGACTTTC; CDR3: CASSQRQGSGGANVLTF
size: NA; D: NA; V: TRBV7-7; J: TRBJ2-3; DNA: TGTGCTAGCAGCTTGGCCCAGGGGCCAGATACGCAGTATTTT; CDR3: CASSLAQGPDTQYF
size: NA; D: NA; V: TRBV7-2; J: TRBJ2-4; DNA: TGTGCCAGCAGCCCAGGGGCTGTGCAGGGAAACATTCAGTACTTC; CDR3: CASSPGAVQGNIQYF
size: NA; D: TRBD2; V: TRBV2; J: TRBJ2-5; DNA: TGTGCCAGCAGGGGGAAAGCGGGAGGATCGGAGACCCAGTACTTC; CDR3: CASRGKAGGSETQYF
size: NA; D: NA; V: TRBV28; J: TRBJ2-4; DNA: TGTGCCAGCACCGAGCACGGCAAAAACATTCAGTACTTC; CDR3: CASTEHGKNIQYF
size: few; D: NA; V: TRBV3-1; J: TRBJ2-3; DNA: TGTGCCAGCAGCCAGTACCACAGCACAGATACGCAGTATTTT; CDR3: CASSQYHSTDTQYF
size: NA; D: TRBD2; V: TRBV7-9; J: TRBJ2-2; DNA: TGTGCCAGCAGGGCTACAGCGGGAAACACCGGGGAGCTGTTTTTT; CDR3: CASRATAGNTGELFF
size: NA; D: NA; V: TRBV2; J: TRBJ2-1; DNA: TGTGCCACCGCTCTGAAAGGGCTTTTCAATGAGCAGTTCTTC; CDR3: CATALKGLFNEQFF
size: NA; D: TRBD1; V: TRBV11-2; J: TRBJ1-1; DNA: TGTGCCAGCAGCAAGACAGGGGCTGGAGCTTTCTTT; CDR3: CASSKTGAGAFF
size: NA; D: NA; V: TRBV27; J: TRBJ1-5; DNA: TGTGCCACCAGGATGGGGGGCAGGAGCAATCAGCCCCAGCATTTT; CDR3: CATRMGGRSNQPQHF